One sample yielded the 14 T cell receptor beta chains listed below, sequenced in a study of T-cell memory formation after mild COVID-19. Via MiXCR, TCRdb re-called the 5' RACE reads, giving one row per CDR3 protein. The sample has 130,000 to 150,000 distinct CDR3 sequences, under 7% seen once. The sample was PBMCs or a T cell subset sorted from them (not recorded which). The receptors stem from an adult woman who had mild COVID-19 (a few samples of this study predate the infection). Cell type and time point are not known.

The chain is built from TRBV29-1 and TRBJ1-1; tentative D call: TRBD1 (5 bases). Trimming pared 4 bases from V and 0 bases from J, leaving 9 bases between. Germline V gene sequence: CDR1 SQVTM, CDR2 ANQGSEA. The length of the CDR3 is 13 residues. The CDR3 sequence is CSVVAGMNTEAFF. CDR3 nucleotides: TGCAGCGTTGTAGCAGGGATGAACACTGAAGCTTTCTTT.

This clonotype was seen only a few times. The V call is TRBV7-6, the J call TRBJ1-2, with unresolved D. CDR1 and CDR2 (germline): SGHVS, FNYEAQ. Trimming stripped 4 bases from V and 4 bases from J, with 16 bases between. The CDR3 consists of 15 residues. The CDR3 spells CASSSSSLMSYGYTF. CDR3 coding DNA: TGTGCCAGCAGCTCCTCAAGCCTAATGAGCTATGGCTACACCTTC.

This clonotype turned up a few times. The J gene is TRBJ2-1, the V gene TRBV9; 8 bases are shared with TRBD2. The CDR3 consists of 15 residues. CDR1 SGDLS and CDR2 YYNGEE come from the germline V gene. With V trimmed by 0 bases and J by 7 bases, 6 bases remained unmatched. CDR3 region: CASSVGSGVGNEQFF. The CDR3 DNA reads as TGTGCCAGCAGCGTAGGTAGCGGGGTGGGGAATGAGCAGTTCTTC.

This sequence joins TRBV5-1 and TRBJ2-7; the D is unclear. Germline loops: CDR1 SGHRS, CDR2 YFSETQ. Trimming pared 6 bases from V and 0 bases from J, leaving 10 bases between. The CDR3 contains 13 residues. In DNA, the CDR3 is TGCGCCAGCACCAGGTCTACCTCCTACGAGCAGTACTTC. Its protein product is CASTRSTSYEQYF.

This clonotype has more than one count but fewer than ten. J is TRBJ1-2 and V is TRBV12-3 or TRBV12-4; D may be TRBD1 (6 bases). The CDR3 totals 16 residues. V was trimmed by 7 bases and J by 6 bases, leaving 24 bases between them. The CDR3 is CASKPGTPTFSDGYTF. The CDR3 coding sequence is TGTGCCAGCAAACCCGGGACACCCACATTTTCGGATGGCTACACCTTC.

In this sample, this clonotype turned up many times. V is TRBV20-1 and J is TRBJ2-1; TRBD2 matches 8 bases. The trim removed 5 bases at V and 9 bases at J, leaving 18 bases unmatched. The CDR3 spans 16 residues. Germline V gene lookup returns CDR1 DFQATT and CDR2 SNEGSKA (reference sequence). The CDR3 DNA reads as TGCAGTGCTCCTTACAGCGGGAGACTTGATAGGGGTGAGCAGTTCTTC. Protein sequence: CSAPYSGRLDRGEQFF.

This clonotype was counted at least ten times. This sequence joins TRBV20-1 and TRBJ2-1, with D perhaps matching TRBD2 (7 bases). V was cut by 0 bases and J by 4 bases, with 13 bases left in between. Germline V gene lookup returns CDR1 DFQATT and CDR2 SNEGSKA (reference sequence). The CDR3 has 15 residues. The CDR3 region is CSARDPRGGYNEQFF. The CDR3 DNA reads as TGCAGTGCTAGAGATCCAAGGGGGGGGTACAATGAGCAGTTCTTC.

This clonotype was detected a few times. The V call is TRBV4-1, the J call TRBJ2-6, with D tentatively TRBD1 (6 bases). The length of the CDR3 is 17 residues. In germline, CDR1 is MGHRA, CDR2 YSYEKL. Trimming cost V 4 bases and J 4 bases, with 17 bases left between them. This chain's CDR3 is CASSLSAGARGANVLTF. The CDR3 DNA is TGCGCCAGCAGCCTAAGCGCAGGGGCGCGGGGGGCCAACGTCCTGACTTTC.

This clonotype was recorded many times. The chain couples TRBV12-3 or TRBV12-4 to TRBJ2-1, with D perhaps TRBD2 (5 bases). This CDR3 spans 12 amino acids. Trimming removed 6 bases at V and 5 bases at J, with 8 bases between. CDR3 amino acids: CASRLLDNEQFF. CDR3 bases: TGTGCCAGCAGATTACTAGACAATGAGCAGTTCTTC.

V and J are TRBV6-2 or TRBV6-3 and TRBJ1-1, with D unresolved. CDR1 is MNHEY and CDR2 is SVGEGT in the germline V gene. The CDR3 length is 14 residues. With 0 bases removed from V and 1 base from J, the gap between germline ends came to 6 bases. This chain's CDR3 is CASSYSHANTEAFF. For the CDR3, the DNA is TGTGCCAGCAGTTACTCGCACGCGAACACTGAAGCTTTCTTT.

This clonotype has more than one count but fewer than ten. The CDR3 sequence: CASSQWGTEAFF. CDR3 in DNA: TGTGCCAGCAGCCAGTGGGGCACTGAAGCTTTCTTT. The V and J genes are TRBV14 and TRBJ1-1; D unclear. Trimming removed 3 bases from V and 4 bases from J, with 6 bases in between. The CDR3 sequence is 12 residues long. Germline-derived CDR1 and CDR2 are SGHDN and FVKESK.

This clonotype has a count of ten or more. This chain connects TRBV10-3 to TRBJ2-7; no firm D call. With 2 bases removed from V and 2 bases from J, the gap between germline ends came to 10 bases. CDR1 and CDR2 from the germline V gene are ENHRY and SYGVKD. The CDR3 runs to 14 residues. The CDR3 spells CAISEDREAYEQYF. Here the CDR3 DNA reads TGTGCCATCAGTGAGGACCGTGAGGCCTACGAGCAGTACTTC.

This clonotype was recorded a few times. The rearrangement joins TRBV20-1 to TRBJ1-1; 8 nucleotides match TRBD1. The CDR3 consists of 19 residues. V trimming: 5 bases; J trimming: 0 bases; junction bases outside the gene matches: 20. Germline assignment: CDR1 DFQATT and CDR2 SNEGSKA (reference sequence). This CDR3 is CSAPGSLAAGGTVNTEAFF. DNA for the CDR3: TGCAGTGCTCCTGGAAGCCTGGCCGCAGGGGGCACTGTGAACACTGAAGCTTTCTTT.

The genes are TRBV2 and TRBJ2-3; possibly TRBD1 or TRBD2 for D (5 bases each). The germline CDR1 and CDR2 sequences are SNHLY and FYNNEI. The CDR3 is 18 amino acids. V was pared by 6 bases and J by 2 bases, with 24 bases between. Here the CDR3 reads CASRGPSGHRVTTDTQYF. CDR3 DNA: TGTGCCAGCAGGGGACCGAGTGGGCACCGAGTTACCACAGATACGCAGTATTTT.